Below, 14 T cell receptor beta chains from the same sample are listed, as sequenced in a study of T-cell memory formation after mild COVID-19. TCRdb reanalysed the 5' RACE reads using MiXCR and keeps one entry per CDR3 protein. The top ten clones hold 9.5% to 12% of a sample with about 190,000 distinct CDR3 sequences, approximately 30% of them seen once. The sample comprised PBMCs or a T cell subset sorted from them (not recorded which). The source of these receptors is an adult woman who had mild COVID-19 (a few samples of this study predate the infection). Cell type and time point are not known.

J is TRBJ1-1 and V is TRBV5-6; D not certain. Trimming cost V 3 bases and J 1 base, with 10 bases left between them. This CDR3 has 14 residues. Germline V CDR1 and CDR2: SGHDT, YYEEEE. The CDR3 nucleotides are TGTGCCAGCAGCTCCGGGTCGTCGAACACTGAAGCTTTCTTT. This encodes CASSSGSSNTEAFF.

The chain is built from TRBV30 and TRBJ2-2, with unresolved D. The germline V gene has CDR1 GTSNPN and CDR2 SVGIG (reference sequence). Trimming removed 0 bases from V and 5 bases from J, with 1 base in between. This CDR3 contains 11 residues. The CDR3: CAWSVTGELFF. CDR3 in DNA: TGTGCCTGGAGTGTAACCGGGGAGCTGTTTTTT.

This clonotype was detected only once. This chain joins TRBV30 and TRBJ2-6; D not certain. The germline CDR1 and CDR2 sequences are GTSNPN and SVGIG (reference sequence). The length of the CDR3 is 13 residues. V was pared by 8 bases and J by 0 bases, with 8 bases between. The CDR3 nucleotides are TGTGCCCGACGGTACTCTGGGGCCAACGTCCTGACTTTC. Protein product: CARRYSGANVLTF.

The rearrangement joins TRBV27 to TRBJ2-3; D ambiguous. Looked up from germline, CDR1 is MNHEY and CDR2 is SMNVEV (reference sequence). This CDR3 spans 14 amino acids. Trimming stripped 5 bases from V and 6 bases from J, with 15 bases between. The CDR3 loop reads CASSNSLDRDTQYF. The CDR3 nucleotides are TGTGCCAGCAGTAATTCACTGGATCGGGATACGCAGTATTTT.

The chain is built from TRBV9 and TRBJ1-4; 12 bases match TRBD1. The CDR3 consists of 15 residues. Germline V gives CDR1 SGDLS, CDR2 YYNGEE. V lost 4 bases, J lost 8 bases, and 6 bases stayed unmatched. The CDR3 DNA is TGTGCCAGCAGCTCAGCGGGACAGGGGGCCGAAAAACTGTTTTTT. It codes for CASSSAGQGAEKLFF.

The rearrangement uses TRBV5-1 and TRBJ2-1; 7 bases are shared with TRBD2. CDR3 length: 15 residues. Losses at the gene ends were 4 bases for V and 2 bases for J; bases not matched to a gene: 6. The germline V gene encodes CDR1 SGHRS and CDR2 YFSETQ. In nucleotides, the CDR3 is TGCGCCAGCAGCGAGGTGGCGGGAGCCTACAATGAGCAGTTCTTC. This codes for CASSEVAGAYNEQFF.

The V gene is TRBV7-3, the J gene TRBJ2-5; 10 bases are a match to TRBD2. The CDR3 extends over 13 amino acids. CDR1 and CDR2 from the germline V gene are SGHTA and FQGTGA. Trimming removed 7 bases from V and 5 bases from J; junction bases left unmatched: 4. The CDR3 nucleotides are TGTGCCAGCAAAGCGGGGGGGCTGGAGACCCAGTACTTC. Protein sequence: CASKAGGLETQYF. Full variable domain (remainder filled in from reference TRBV7-3 and TRBJ2-5): GAGVSQTPSNKVTEKGKYVELRCDPISGHTALYWYRQSLGQGPEFLIYFQGTGAADDSGLPNDRFFAVRPEGSVSTLKIQRTERGDSAVYLCASKAGGLETQYFGPGTRLLVL.

In DNA form, the CDR3 reads TGTGCCAGCAGCTTAGCGCGGCCGCACGAGCAGTACTTC. Protein: CASSLARPHEQYF. The chain links TRBV7-2 to TRBJ2-7; D is ambiguous. V lost 0 bases and J 5 bases, leaving 8 bases between the germline ends. CDR3 size: 13 residues. Germline values: CDR1 SGHTA, CDR2 FQGNSA.

The J gene is TRBJ1-1, the V gene TRBV6-5; D might be TRBD1 (5 bases). There are 12 residues in the CDR3. Germline lookup yields CDR1 MNHEY and CDR2 SVGAGI. With 8 bases removed from V and 6 bases from J, the gap between germline ends came to 13 bases. CDR3 residues: CASRGELAEAFF. The CDR3 DNA sequence: TGTGCCAGCCGGGGGGAGTTAGCTGAAGCTTTCTTT.

This clonotype appeared a few times. The chain has TRBV5-1 and TRBJ2-3; TRBD2 aligns across 8 bases. CDR3 length equals 15 residues. CDR1 and CDR2 (germline): SGHRS, YFSETQ. J gave up 4 bases and V 0 bases, and 4 bases lay outside the gene matches. The CDR3: CASSLGSGSSDTQYF. The CDR3 region has the DNA TGCGCCAGCAGCTTGGGAAGCGGGAGTTCAGATACGCAGTATTTT.

Judged by abundance, this clonotype is medium-sized (0.01 to 0.1%). This sequence joins TRBV4-3 and TRBJ2-6, with 8 bases that match TRBD2. The CDR3 spans 17 residues. Trimming took 0 bases from V and 0 from J; bases not matched to a gene: 1. Germline CDR1 LGHNA, CDR2 YSLEER. DNA for the CDR3: TGCGCCAGCAGCCAAGATGGGACTAGCTCTGGGGCCAACGTCCTGACTTTC. Amino acid sequence: CASSQDGTSSGANVLTF.

This clonotype was seen ten or more times. The rearrangement joins TRBV7-6 to TRBJ2-3, with no clear D. From germline, CDR1 is SGHVS and CDR2 FNYEAQ. Between the trimmed V and J ends, which lost 4 bases and 2 bases, there was a span of 7 bases. There are 13 residues in the CDR3. The CDR3: CASSSLYTDTQYF. The CDR3, as DNA: TGTGCCAGCAGCTCTCTCTACACAGATACGCAGTATTTT.

This clonotype was seen only a few times. This chain connects TRBV7-2 to TRBJ2-1; no clear D. The V end lost 6 bases, the J end lost 2 bases, and 14 bases lay between the germline ends. The CDR3 has 15 amino acids. Germline V gene data show CDR1 as SGHTA and CDR2 as FQGNSA. CDR3 DNA: TGTGCCAGCAGACGAAAAGAACTGACCTACAATGAGCAGTTCTTC. This encodes CASRRKELTYNEQFF.

This clonotype has a handful of counts. The CDR3 DNA sequence: TGTGCCAGCAGCCGGACAGGGGAGGCCTTTGGCTACACCTTC. Its protein is CASSRTGEAFGYTF. The chain recombines TRBV7-8 with TRBJ1-2; the match to TRBD1 covers 9 bases. Germline V gene sequence: CDR1 SGHVS, CDR2 FQNEAQ. J was trimmed by 7 bases and V by 5 bases; bases with no gene match: 8. CDR3 length: 14 residues.